Described below is a single TCR beta chain sequence and its context. The target antigen is unknown. These data originate in a study of T cells expressing NK-cell markers. Study-level information: Sorted CD3+CD56+NKG2C+, CD3+CD56+NKG2C- and CD3+CD56-NKG2C+ T cells provided the TCR beta repertoires. Seven HCMV-seropositive donors and one seronegative donor made up the eight sequenced donors. Study-wide results and limits: Dominant NKG2C+ clonotypes in a handful of donors made up roughly 1.0-7.0% of CD8+ T cells.

Germline V gene sequence: CDR1 SGHAT, CDR2 FQNNGV. The CDR3 extends over 16 amino acids. It was by 5'RACE template switching with UMIs that TCR beta cDNA was made. TCRdb reprocessed the 5' RACE reads and keeps a single row for each CDR3 protein, giving no DNA. The table lists roughly 390,000 distinct CDR3 sequences. V and J are TRBV11-2 and TRBJ2-1; the TCRdb call, TRBD2, lacks DNA for checking. The sample was blood T cells: a sorted CD56 or NKG2C T cell subset, CD4+ or CD8+ T cells, or bulk PBMC T cells (not recorded which). The receptor was derived from a woman in her 50s in good health. CDR3 loop: CASSLGIAGELNEQFF.